This T cell receptor beta chain was found in a study of blood T cells in healthy people across ages. The ends were cut back, 3 bases at V and 3 bases at J, with 15 bases in the middle. This CDR3 spans 15 amino acids. The second PCR ran roughly 6 to 11 cycles with a sample-barcoded 5' primer and J-beta primers. TCRdb passed the 5' RACE reads through MiXCR, listing each CDR3 protein once. The sample consists of 700,000 to 850,000 distinct CDR3 sequences, about 55% of them appearing once. The chain recombines TRBV12-3 or TRBV12-4 with TRBJ2-7; D gene unclear. Sequencing used blood. The origin of this receptor is an elderly man in good health. This CDR3 reads CASSFTLDGFYEQYF. CDR3 bases: TGTGCCAGCAGTTTTACTCTGGACGGATTCTACGAGCAGTACTTC.